This section outlines one T cell receptor beta chain sequence together with its context. The target antigen is unknown. The entry originates in a study of shared clonotypes between healthy human individuals. Overall study context: Sampling drew on donors who were two women and a few men aged 18 to 49.

This CDR3 is 16 amino acids long. The germline CDR1 and CDR2 sequences are SGHAT and FQNNGV. Trimming took off 1 base at V and 0 bases at J, with 11 bases between the two ends. Some clones are missing from TCRdb's copy, which holds only in-frame ones; the method was immunoSEQ multiplex PCR. The sample shows about 1,500,000 clones, around 97% of them seen only once. Within Nashville, Tennessee resided all donors, each a Caucasian adult. Study findings and constraints: Richness estimates generally favored naive over memory subsets.

The TCR sequence derives from a man aged 30-40 years in good health. What was sequenced was naive CD4+ T cells sorted from blood. The sample's subset: CD45RA+ positively selected. The chain is built from TRBV11-2 and TRBJ2-3; D gene unclear. CDR3 region: CASSLAGTISTDTQYF. Written as DNA, the CDR3 is TGTGCCAGCAGCTTAGCTGGCACCATTAGCACAGATACGCAGTATTTT.